This T cell receptor beta chain was sequenced for a study of blood T cells in healthy people across ages. General study results and limits: More naive CD4+ cells and higher diversity were found in long-lived than in aged donors. From one million sequenced T cells, diversity estimates were lower bounds.

Primers used in a second PCR of about 6 to 12 cycles were a sample-barcoded 5' primer and a J-beta primer mix. Every sample gave at least 2.5 million paired-end reads containing CDR3. TCRdb called the 5' RACE reads again in MiXCR, with one record for every CDR3 protein. The sample yields roughly 1.7 million distinct CDR3 sequences, roughly 32% seen once. With regard to this clonotype: Its antigen remains unknown.

This TCR came from a woman under 40 in good health. Sequenced material: blood.

The CDR3 loop reads CSARARDSYEQYF. Here the CDR3 DNA reads TGCAGTGCTAGAGCCCGGGACTCCTACGAGCAGTACTTC. The gene calls are TRBV20-1 and TRBJ2-7, with D perhaps matching TRBD2 (5 bases). Germline CDR1 is DFQATT and CDR2 is SNEGSKA (reference sequence). The V end lost 1 base, the J end lost 0 bases, and 7 bases lay between the germline ends. This CDR3 has 13 residues.